These 23 T cell receptor beta chains came from one sample sequenced in a study of OX40 agonist ivuxolimab in advanced cancers. Measured with immunoSEQ multiplex PCR; TCRdb has only the in-frame clones, and not every one. The data show 75,000 to 100,000 clones, about 80% seen once. Sequenced here: CD4+ or CD8+ T cells sorted from blood, sampled in a trial of the OX40 agonist ivuxolimab. These receptors were obtained from an adult with an advanced solid tumor such as melanoma, head and neck, liver or kidney cancer.

The chain couples TRBV19 to TRBJ1-1, with 9 bases identical to TRBD1. The CDR3 loop spans 15 amino acids. CDR1 is LNHDA, CDR2 SQIVND, per germline (reference sequence). The V and J ends lost 4 bases and 4 bases, in that order; junction bases with no gene match: 7. This CDR3 is CASSTTGGWGTEAFF. The DNA for the CDR3 is TGTGCCAGTAGTACCACAGGGGGCTGGGGCACTGAAGCTTTCTTT.

The chain combines TRBV7-9 with TRBJ1-2, with TRBD1 as a possible D gene (6 bases). Deletions cut 5 bases from V and 3 bases from J, with 13 bases between. This CDR3 has 14 residues. Per germline, CDR1 SEHNR and CDR2 FQNEAQ (reference sequence). CDR3 coding DNA: TGTGCCAGCAGCGACACAGGGTTGGACTATGGCTACACCTTC. Translated, it gives CASSDTGLDYGYTF.

The gene calls are TRBV9 and TRBJ1-6; D might be TRBD1 (6 bases). CDR1 SGDLS and CDR2 YYNGEE come from the germline V gene. V lost 1 base, J lost 0 bases, and 17 bases lay in between. This CDR3 has 19 amino acids. The CDR3 DNA sequence: TGTGCCAGCAGCGTATCTCCGGACAGCACGAGCTCCTATAATTCACCCCTCCACTTT. The encoded protein is CASSVSPDSTSSYNSPLHF.

The chain couples TRBV5-4 to TRBJ1-1; 9 bases match TRBD1. The trim removed 4 bases at V and 4 bases at J, leaving 8 bases unmatched. CDR3 length: 15 residues. Germline V gene sequence: CDR1 SGHNT, CDR2 YYREEE (reference sequence). The DNA of the CDR3 is TGTGCCAGCAGCGCGAACAGGGGGCTAGGCACTGAAGCTTTCTTT. As protein: CASSANRGLGTEAFF.

The chain recombines TRBV5-6 with TRBJ2-7; perhaps TRBD1 as D (5 bases). The CDR3 runs 15 residues. V was trimmed by 0 bases and J by 0 bases, leaving 10 bases between them. Per germline, CDR1 SGHDT and CDR2 YYEEEE. The CDR3 region is CASSLDRQFSYEQYF. The DNA of the CDR3 is TGTGCCAGCAGCTTGGACAGGCAGTTCTCCTACGAGCAGTACTTC. The complete variable domain, with remaining parts taken from reference TRBV5-6 and TRBJ2-7, reads DAGVTQSPTHLIKTRGQQVTLRCSPKSGHDTVSWYQQALGQGPQFIFQYYEEEERQRGNFPDRFSGHQFPNYSSELNVNALLLGDSALYLCASSLDRQFSYEQYFGPGTRLTVT.

This chain connects TRBV7-7 to TRBJ2-5; D assignment may be TRBD1 or TRBD2 (6 bases each). Germline CDR1 reads SSHAT; CDR2 reads FNYEAQ (reference sequence). V was clipped by 1 base and J by 5 bases, with 14 bases between them. The CDR3 covers 15 residues. CDR3 coding DNA: TGTGCCAGCAGCTTAGATGGGGGGCGCGGGGAGACCCAGTACTTC. Its translation: CASSLDGGRGETQYF. The complete variable domain, with remaining parts taken from reference TRBV7-7 and TRBJ2-5, reads GAGVSQSPRYKVTKRGQDVTLRCDPISSHATLYWYQQALGQGPEFLTYFNYEAQPDKSGLPSDRFSAERPEGSISTLTIQRTEQRDSAMYRCASSLDGGRGETQYFGPGTRLLVL.

This chain joins TRBV15 and TRBJ2-4; D is perhaps TRBD2 (6 bases). The V end was cut by 3 bases, the J end by 1 base, with 7 bases between. The germline V gene has CDR1 LNHNV and CDR2 YYDKDF (reference sequence). The CDR3 totals 14 residues. CDR3: CATSSGGAKNIQYF. The CDR3 DNA follows: TGTGCCACCAGCAGTGGAGGGGCCAAAAACATTCAGTACTTC.

The CDR3 region has the DNA TGTGCCAGCAGCAAAGCGAGAACAAGCAGGGGGGATATCAATCAGCCCCAGCATTTT. The encoded protein is CASSKARTSRGDINQPQHF. The J gene is TRBJ1-5, the V gene TRBV21-1; TRBD1, the D gene given by the table, was not confirmed from the DNA. TRBV21-1 constitutes a pseudogene. The CDR3 has 19 residues.

This sequence joins TRBV7-7 and TRBJ2-5; no firm D call. This CDR3 comprises 13 residues. The V gene's germline CDR1 is SSHAT and CDR2 FNYEAQ (reference sequence). V was shortened by 1 base and J by 4 bases, with 7 bases between the two germline ends. Here the CDR3 reads CASSLGSLETQYF. The CDR3 DNA sequence: TGTGCCAGCAGCTTAGGTTCCCTAGAGACCCAGTACTTC.

The genes are TRBV30 and TRBJ1-6; no definite D call. The CDR3 loop spans 18 amino acids. Trimming left V 0 bases short and J 1 base short, with 16 bases between. Germline CDR1 and CDR2: GTSNPN and SVGIG (reference sequence). The DNA for the CDR3 is TGTGCCTGGAGTGTACTCTTAGTTTCGGCATCCTATAATTCACCCCTCCACTTT. This codes for CAWSVLLVSASYNSPLHF.

The chain carries TRBV5-1 and TRBJ1-2; weak D call: TRBD1 (6 bases). V was trimmed by 4 bases and J by 4 bases, leaving 14 bases between them. This CDR3 region has 14 residues. Germline CDR1 reads SGHRS; CDR2 reads YFSETQ. CDR3 region: CASSEKQGGYGYTF. The CDR3 DNA reads as TGCGCCAGCAGCGAAAAACAAGGGGGCTATGGCTACACCTTC.

This clone was detected once. CDR3 nucleotide sequence: TGTGCCAGCTCACCGGGGACAGGGGGCTACAATGAGCAGTTCTTC. The encoded protein is CASSPGTGGYNEQFF. The rearrangement links TRBV18 to TRBJ2-1; 11 positions match TRBD1. Germline lookup yields CDR1 KGHSH and CDR2 LQKENI. V was clipped by 3 bases and J by 3 bases; unmatched bases: 1. This CDR3 is built from 15 residues.

This clone was detected only a few times. V is TRBV14 and J is TRBJ1-2; D not resolved. Trimming stripped 4 bases from V and 3 bases from J, with 9 bases between. The CDR3 runs to 13 residues. Germline-derived CDR1 and CDR2 are SGHDN and FVKESK. Written as DNA, the CDR3 is TGTGCCAGCAGCCCACCTCCGGACTATGGCTACACCTTC. This gives the protein CASSPPPDYGYTF.

The chain employs TRBV2 and TRBJ1-4, with 9 nucleotides matching TRBD1. Germline CDR1 is SNHLY and CDR2 is FYNNEI. The ends lost 6 bases at V and 4 bases at J; junction bases unmatched: 6. This CDR3 region has 15 residues. CDR3 DNA sequence: TGTGCCAGCAGCGAGACAGGGGGGGATAATGAAAAACTGTTTTTT. Protein: CASSETGGDNEKLFF.

The CDR3 region has the DNA TGTGCCAGCAGCTTAATGAGGGCCTCCCTTTACGAGCAGTACTTC. Translating it yields CASSLMRASLYEQYF. This chain joins TRBV7-2 and TRBJ2-7, with D maybe TRBD2 (5 bases). The germline gives CDR1 SGHTA, CDR2 FQGNSA. CDR3 length: 15 residues. Trimming took off 2 bases at V and 4 bases at J, with 15 bases between the two ends.

The chain employs TRBV9 and TRBJ2-1, with D possibly matching TRBD1 (6 bases). This CDR3 is 17 amino acids long. In germline, CDR1 is SGDLS, CDR2 YYNGEE. Deletions cut 2 bases from V and 0 bases from J, with 15 bases between. CDR3 amino acids: CASSVSGHASSYNEQFF. In DNA, the CDR3 is TGTGCCAGCAGCGTTTCGGGACACGCGAGCTCCTACAATGAGCAGTTCTTC. The complete variable domain, with remaining parts taken from reference TRBV9 and TRBJ2-1, reads DSGVTQTPKHLITATGQRVTLRCSPRSGDLSVYWYQQSLDQGLQFLIQYYNGEERAKGNILERFSAQQFPDLHSELNLSSLELGDSALYFCASSVSGHASSYNEQFFGPGTRLTVL.

This sequence joins TRBV11-2 and TRBJ2-7, with TRBD1 as a possible D gene (7 bases). This CDR3 region has 14 residues. Between the trimmed V and J ends, which lost 1 base and 7 bases, there was a span of 14 bases. Germline loops: CDR1 SGHAT, CDR2 FQNNGV. CDR3 sequence: CASSLVIQGGEQYV. Written as DNA, the CDR3 is TGTGCCAGCAGCTTAGTGATCCAGGGGGGAGAGCAGTACGTC.

The V call is TRBV7-9, the J call TRBJ1-2; D perhaps matches TRBD1 (6 bases). CDR1 and CDR2 (germline): SEHNR, FQNEAQ (reference sequence). The V gene lost 7 bases and the J gene lost 3 bases, with 18 bases spanning the gap. The CDR3 has 15 residues. CDR3 in amino acids: CASIKGDRWDYGYTF. CDR3 sequence (DNA): TGTGCCAGCATCAAGGGTGACAGGTGGGACTATGGCTACACCTTC. Supplemented by reference TRBV7-9 and TRBJ1-2, the full variable domain reads DTGVSQNPRHKITKRGQNVTFRCDPISEHNRLYWYRQTLGQGPEFLTYFQNEAQLEKSRLLSDRFSAERPKGSFSTLEIQRTEQGDSAMYLCASIKGDRWDYGYTFGSGTRLTVV.

This clone has a single count. J is TRBJ2-5 and V is TRBV1; the table's D gene call, TRBD1, was not cross checked with the DNA. TRBV1 is reported as a pseudogene. CDR3 length: 18 residues. CDR3 DNA: TGCACCAGCAGCCAACCCGCCCTGACAGGGGGAAACGGAGAGACCCAGTACTTC. Its translation: CTSSQPALTGGNGETQYF.

This clone was recorded once. The CDR3, as DNA: TGTGCCAGCAGTTTAGCTCGTAGTCGGGCGAGGGAGACCCAGTACTTC. It yields the protein CASSLARSRARETQYF. The chain carries TRBV28 and TRBJ2-5; D gene ambiguous. V shed 2 bases and J shed 5 bases, with 18 bases lying between them. Germline V CDR1 and CDR2: MDHEN, SYDVKM. The CDR3 covers 16 residues.

This chain connects TRBV10-2 to TRBJ2-3, with 13 bases fitting TRBD2. From germline, CDR1 is WSHSY and CDR2 SAAADI. Unmatched junction bases numbered 4, after V lost 6 bases and J lost 4 bases. The length of the CDR3 is 15 residues. This chain's CDR3 is CASREGLAGPDTQYF. The CDR3 nucleotides are TGCGCCAGCAGGGAGGGACTAGCGGGGCCAGATACGCAGTATTTT.

The V call is TRBV19, the J call TRBJ1-5; a possible D gene is TRBD1 (5 bases). V shed 7 bases and J shed 6 bases, with 16 bases lying between them. The CDR3 runs to 14 residues. Per the germline V gene, CDR1 is LNHDA and CDR2 is SQIVND (reference sequence). The CDR3 DNA sequence: TGTGCCAGTACCATAGTGGGACTTAGTCAGCCCCAGCATTTT. It yields the protein CASTIVGLSQPQHF.

The chain recombines TRBV5-6 with TRBJ2-1, with D possibly TRBD1 on 5 matching bases. The CDR3 covers 16 residues. Trimming stripped 3 bases from V and 0 bases from J, with 13 bases between. Germline V CDR1 and CDR2: SGHDT, YYEEEE. CDR3 sequence reads: CASSYFQGSSYNEQFF. CDR3 sequence (DNA): TGTGCCAGCAGCTACTTCCAGGGTAGCTCCTACAATGAGCAGTTCTTC.